The clone carrying this T cell receptor beta chain was counted at least ten times. Its antigen is as yet unknown. The cDNA was synthesized by means of template-switch 5'RACE, which was carried out with 10-nucleotide random UMIs. MiXCR, applied by TCRdb to the 5' RACE reads, yields one record per CDR3 protein. Seen here are tens of thousands of distinct CDR3 sequences, over 9% observed once, and the top ten hold 1.8%. This sample stems from a study of neurological immune-mediated disorders. Findings and limits, study-wide: No CDR3 amino acid sequences recurred among expanded clones across subjects, suggesting private repertoires in all groups.

V lost 1 base, J lost 0 bases, and 8 bases stayed unmatched. The CDR3 extends over 18 amino acids. Germline CDR1 and CDR2: SQVTM and ANQGSEA. Material for sequencing was PBMCs. This receptor was obtained from a man aged 40-49 years in good health. This chain joins TRBV29-1 and TRBJ2-1; 11 bases match TRBD2. The CDR3, as DNA: TGCAGCGTTGAAGGGGGGACTAGCGGCTTGAGCTCCTACAATGAGCAGTTCTTC. Protein: CSVEGGTSGLSSYNEQFF.